Below, 23 T cell receptor beta chains from the same sample are listed, as sequenced in a study of CD8 T cells in ankylosing spondylitis. TCRdb fed the 5' RACE reads into MiXCR, producing one record per CDR3 protein. Of a few hundred thousand distinct CDR3 sequences listed, 20% are singletons. The sequenced sample was blood, either unsorted or a sorted T cell fraction (not recorded which). The receptors here all came from a male donor with ankylosing spondylitis or in good health (not recorded which).

V is TRBV12-3 or TRBV12-4 and J is TRBJ2-5; D is perhaps TRBD2 (6 bases). With 8 bases removed from V and 4 bases from J, the gap between germline ends came to 11 bases. The CDR3 consists of 12 residues. CDR3 loop: CASATSGETQYF. In DNA, the CDR3 is TGTGCCAGCGCGACTAGTGGAGAGACCCAGTACTTC.

The chain's CDR3 is CASGGLDGEHGDTQYF. For the CDR3, the DNA is TGTGCCAGCGGAGGCTTAGACGGGGAGCATGGAGATACGCAGTATTTT. The gene calls are TRBV7-9 and TRBJ2-3, with D perhaps TRBD2 (5 bases). This CDR3 comprises 16 residues. Per germline, CDR1 SEHNR and CDR2 FQNEAQ (reference sequence). Trimming left V 8 bases short and J 5 bases short, with 23 bases between.

This clonotype turned up a few times. This chain links TRBV15 with TRBJ2-6, with no clear D. This CDR3 comprises 17 residues. V dropped 0 bases and J dropped 0 bases, with 9 bases sitting between them. In germline, CDR1 is LNHNV, CDR2 YYDKDF (reference sequence). CDR3 loop: CATSREFSTSGANVLTF. The CDR3 coding sequence is TGTGCCACCAGCAGAGAATTTTCGACCTCTGGGGCCAACGTCCTGACTTTC.

CDR3 residues: CATSDSHSEQYF. CDR3 sequence (DNA): TGTGCCACCTCGGACTCCCACTCCGAGCAGTACTTC. The J gene is TRBJ2-7, the V gene TRBV15, with D possibly being TRBD2 (5 bases). Germline V gives CDR1 LNHNV, CDR2 YYDKDF (reference sequence). Trimming cost V 8 bases and J 6 bases, with 14 bases left between them. This CDR3 comprises 12 residues.

A few counts support this clonotype. The chain joins TRBV30 to TRBJ2-3; the D is unclear. CDR1 is GTSNPN and CDR2 is SVGIG in the germline V gene (reference sequence). The CDR3 loop spans 12 amino acids. V lost 1 base and J lost 5, with 7 bases in between. CDR3 protein: CAWSGDGDTQYF. The CDR3 DNA reads as TGTGCCTGGAGTGGGGATGGAGATACGCAGTATTTT.

This chain uses TRBV9 with TRBJ1-3; weak D call: TRBD1 (5 bases). The CDR3 runs to 15 residues. The V end was cut by 4 bases, the J end by 4 bases, with 15 bases between. Germline values: CDR1 SGDLS, CDR2 YYNGEE. CDR3 nucleotides: TGTGCCAGCAGCCCCCGGACGGGGCGAGGAAACACCATATATTTT. Translated, it gives CASSPRTGRGNTIYF.

DNA for the CDR3: TGTCCAAAAGCGGGGGGGCCTAAGTGCACAGATACGCAGTATTTT. This translates into CPKAGGPKCTDTQYF. This rearrangement joins TRBV10-3 to TRBJ2-3, with 10 bases fitting TRBD2. This CDR3 is 15 amino acids long. The germline V gene encodes CDR1 ENHRY and CDR2 SYGVKD.

This clonotype was recorded at least ten times. The gene calls are TRBV20-1 and TRBJ2-5, with TRBD2 matching over 11 bases. With 6 bases clipped from V and 0 bases from J, the junction kept 3 bases outside the gene matches. CDR3 length: 14 residues. Germline CDR1 DFQATT, CDR2 SNEGSKA (reference sequence). CDR3 bases: TGCAGTGCGAGACTAGCGGGGTACCAAGAGACCCAGTACTTC. Residues: CSARLAGYQETQYF.

The gene calls are TRBV30 and TRBJ1-1; TRBD1 agrees at 9 bases. This CDR3 comprises 13 residues. With V trimmed by 6 bases and J by 1 base, 3 bases remained unmatched. The germline V gene has CDR1 GTSNPN and CDR2 SVGIG (reference sequence). The CDR3 here is CACRDRANTEAFF. CDR3 in DNA: TGTGCCTGCCGGGACAGGGCGAACACTGAAGCTTTCTTT. The full variable domain, with the rest looked up from reference TRBV30 and TRBJ1-1, is SQTIHQWPATLVQPVGSPLSLECTVEGTSNPNLYWYRQAAGRGLQLLFYSVGIGQISSEVPQNLSASRPQDRQFILSSKKLLLSDSGFYLCACRDRANTEAFFGQGTRLTVV.

The gene calls are TRBV29-1 and TRBJ2-7, with TRBD2 matching 14 bases. The germline V gene encodes CDR1 SQVTM and CDR2 ANQGSEA. CDR3 length equals 13 residues. Trimming removed 7 bases from V and 7 bases from J; junction bases left unmatched: 6. CDR3 loop: CSGTGTSGGEQYF. CDR3 DNA sequence: TGCAGCGGGACCGGGACTAGCGGGGGTGAGCAGTACTTC.

Here the CDR3 DNA reads TGTGCCAGCAGTGAAACTTCCTACGAGCAGTACTTC. Its translation is CASSETSYEQYF. The chain couples TRBV6-1 to TRBJ2-7; D uncertain. The CDR3 totals 12 residues. V lost 2 bases, J lost 1 base, and 3 bases lay in between. Germline V gene sequence: CDR1 MNHNS, CDR2 SASEGT.

V and J are TRBV20-1 and TRBJ1-3, with 11 bases fitting TRBD1. Germline trimming cut 5 bases from V and 7 bases from J; bases unmatched to any gene: 16. The CDR3 consists of 17 residues. Germline CDR1 is DFQATT and CDR2 is SNEGSKA (reference sequence). The CDR3 coding sequence is TGCAGTGCTCTCCGGACAGGGGGCGCCGAGGCTGAGAACACCATATATTTT. As protein: CSALRTGGAEAENTIYF.

This chain uses TRBV7-8 with TRBJ2-5; D is perhaps TRBD1 (6 bases). The CDR3 length is 15 residues. The germline V gene has CDR1 SGHVS and CDR2 FQNEAQ. Between the trimmed V and J ends, which lost 3 bases and 1 base, there was a span of 12 bases. CDR3 nucleotide sequence: TGTGCCAGCAGCTTCAGTGGACAGATCCAAGAGACCCAGTACTTC. Translation: CASSFSGQIQETQYF.

Only a few counts were recorded for this clonotype. The chain joins TRBV28 to TRBJ2-5, with TRBD1 matching 7 bases. This CDR3 has 15 residues. Germline CDR1 is MDHEN and CDR2 is SYDVKM. V lost 4 bases and J lost 2; bases outside the gene matches: 7. This CDR3 reads CASSYLGQDQETQYF. Written as DNA, the CDR3 is TGTGCCAGCAGTTACTTAGGACAGGATCAAGAGACCCAGTACTTC.

A few counts support this clonotype. V usage is TRBV12-3 or TRBV12-4 and J usage is TRBJ2-3, with 10 bases lining up with TRBD1. V gave up 5 bases and J gave up 4 bases; unmatched junction bases: 9. This CDR3 comprises 16 residues. CDR3 in amino acids: CASSPYGTGAADTQYF. In DNA form, the CDR3 reads TGTGCCAGCAGTCCCTACGGGACAGGGGCGGCAGATACGCAGTATTTT.

This clonotype was seen a handful of times. This chain joins TRBV20-1 and TRBJ2-1; D ambiguous. The V and J ends lost 6 bases and 0 bases respectively, with 18 bases between them. Per germline, CDR1 DFQATT and CDR2 SNEGSKA (reference sequence). The CDR3 has 16 amino acids. The CDR3 loop is CSATRPDLSSYNEQFF. The CDR3 nucleotides are TGCAGTGCCACACGCCCCGACCTCAGCTCCTACAATGAGCAGTTCTTC.

There are a few counts of this clonotype. The chain joins TRBV5-1 to TRBJ2-7, with 9 nucleotides matching TRBD1. CDR3 length equals 15 residues. The junction had 10 bases not matched to a gene; V was cut back by 4 bases and J by 5 bases. In germline, CDR1 is SGHRS, CDR2 YFSETQ. DNA of the CDR3: TGCGCCAGCAGCATGGACAGGGGTAGCTACGACGAGCAGTACTTC. The encoded protein is CASSMDRGSYDEQYF.

The chain recombines TRBV20-1 with TRBJ2-5; a possible D gene is TRBD2 (7 bases). Trimming removed 1 base at V and 2 bases at J, with 17 bases between. The CDR3 totals 16 residues. Germline-derived CDR1 and CDR2 are DFQATT and SNEGSKA (reference sequence). The CDR3: CSARGLKGGVQETQYF. As DNA, the CDR3 is TGCAGTGCTAGAGGTCTTAAGGGGGGGGTGCAAGAGACCCAGTACTTC.

This rearrangement joins TRBV4-2 to TRBJ2-7; TRBD2 agrees at 8 bases. Germline lookup yields CDR1 LGHNA and CDR2 YNFKEQ. V shed 1 base and J 5 bases; nucleotides not matched to a gene: 16. This CDR3 has 18 amino acids. CDR3 DNA sequence: TGTGCCAGCAGCCAAGTAGGCCCGGATGGGACTAGGTTCCACGAGCAGTACTTC. Amino acids: CASSQVGPDGTRFHEQYF.

This chain links TRBV6-1 with TRBJ1-2; D may be TRBD1 (5 bases). The CDR3 sequence is 14 residues long. In germline, CDR1 is MNHNS, CDR2 SASEGT. V was shortened by 6 bases and J by 5 bases, with 16 bases between the two germline ends. The CDR3 region has the DNA TGTGCCAGCAGCGCGGAGGGAAGGGGATATGGCTACACCTTC. Translated: CASSAEGRGYGYTF.

The chain employs TRBV5-7 and TRBJ2-5; the D gene is possibly TRBD1 (6 bases). TRBV5-7 carries the ORF label, with uncertain function. CDR3 length: 17 amino acids. V shed 0 bases and J shed 4 bases, with 19 bases lying between them. The CDR3 sequence is CASSLDIKGTPPETQYF. CDR3 in DNA: TGTGCCAGCAGCTTGGATATCAAAGGGACACCCCCAGAGACCCAGTACTTC.

Many counts were recorded for this clonotype. The chain combines TRBV12-3 or TRBV12-4 with TRBJ2-1, with D perhaps being TRBD1 or TRBD2 (5 bases each). This CDR3 is built from 13 residues. Deletions cut 5 bases from V and 6 bases from J, with 11 bases between. The CDR3 loop reads CASSPGLSNEQFF. The CDR3 DNA reads TGTGCCAGCAGTCCGGGGCTGAGCAATGAGCAGTTCTTC.

This clonotype came up a few times. The rearrangement joins TRBV5-1 to TRBJ2-1; D might be TRBD1 or TRBD2, each matching 5 bases. The CDR3 extends over 17 amino acids. Germline CDR1 SGHRS, CDR2 YFSETQ. Trimming removed 0 bases from V and 1 base from J, with 14 bases in between. CDR3 region: CASSLALGTASYNEQFF. DNA of the CDR3: TGCGCCAGCAGCTTGGCCCTCGGGACGGCTTCCTACAATGAGCAGTTCTTC.